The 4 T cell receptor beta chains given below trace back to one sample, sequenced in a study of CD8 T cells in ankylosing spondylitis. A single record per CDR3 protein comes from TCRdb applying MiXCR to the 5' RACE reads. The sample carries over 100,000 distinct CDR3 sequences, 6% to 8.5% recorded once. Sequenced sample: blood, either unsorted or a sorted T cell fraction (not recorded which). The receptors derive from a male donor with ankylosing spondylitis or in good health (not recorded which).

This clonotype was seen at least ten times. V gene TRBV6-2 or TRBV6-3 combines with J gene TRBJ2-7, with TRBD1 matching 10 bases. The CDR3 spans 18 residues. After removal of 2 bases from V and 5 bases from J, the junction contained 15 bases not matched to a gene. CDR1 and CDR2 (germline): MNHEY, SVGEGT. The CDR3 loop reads CASSYTYLWDRGRNEQYF. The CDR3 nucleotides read TGTGCCAGCAGTTACACCTACCTCTGGGACAGGGGAAGAAACGAGCAGTACTTC.

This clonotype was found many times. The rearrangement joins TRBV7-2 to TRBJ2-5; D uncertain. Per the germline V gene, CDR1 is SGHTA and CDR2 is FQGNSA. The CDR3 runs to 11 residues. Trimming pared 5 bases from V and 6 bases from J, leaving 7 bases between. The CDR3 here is CASSVQKTQYF. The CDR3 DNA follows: TGTGCCAGCAGCGTACAGAAGACCCAGTACTTC.

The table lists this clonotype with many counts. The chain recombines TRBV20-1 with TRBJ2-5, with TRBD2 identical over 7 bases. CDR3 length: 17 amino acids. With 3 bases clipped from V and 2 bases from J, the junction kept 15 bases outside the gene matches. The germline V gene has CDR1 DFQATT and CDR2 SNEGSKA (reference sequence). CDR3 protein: CSASPLSAGDLQETQYF. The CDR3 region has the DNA TGCAGTGCTAGCCCCTTGTCGGCGGGAGATCTTCAAGAGACCCAGTACTTC.

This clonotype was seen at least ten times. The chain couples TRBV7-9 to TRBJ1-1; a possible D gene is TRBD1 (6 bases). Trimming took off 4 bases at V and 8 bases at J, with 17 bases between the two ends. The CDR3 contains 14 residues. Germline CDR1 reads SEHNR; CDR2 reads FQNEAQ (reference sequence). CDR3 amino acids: CASSSTGGPKEAFF. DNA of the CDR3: TGTGCCAGCAGCTCAACTGGGGGGCCGAAGGAAGCTTTCTTT.